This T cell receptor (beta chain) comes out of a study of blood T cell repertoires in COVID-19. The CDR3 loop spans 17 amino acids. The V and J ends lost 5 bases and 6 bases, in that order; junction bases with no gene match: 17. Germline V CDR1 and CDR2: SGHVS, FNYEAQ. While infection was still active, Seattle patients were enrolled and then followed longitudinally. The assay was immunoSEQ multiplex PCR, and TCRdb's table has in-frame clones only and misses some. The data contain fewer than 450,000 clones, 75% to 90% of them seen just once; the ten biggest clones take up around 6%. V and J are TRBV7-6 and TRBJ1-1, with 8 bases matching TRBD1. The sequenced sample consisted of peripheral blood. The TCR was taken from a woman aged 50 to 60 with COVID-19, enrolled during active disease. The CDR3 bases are TGTGCCAGCAGCCCATGGCAGGGGGCAGGGGGTCGGGCTGAAGCTTTCTTT. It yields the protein CASSPWQGAGGRAEAFF.